The next 16 T cell receptor beta chains were all read from a single sample in a study of blood T cell repertoires in COVID-19 (TCRdb year 2020). Libraries were prepared through the immunoSEQ multiplex PCR assay. As stored in TCRdb, this immuneACCESS dataset retains in-frame rearrangements with V and J assigned. A fraction of the clones does not appear; measured against another copy, unresolved V genes explain less than half of the discrepancy, and the remainder lacks a known reason. This sample lists 200,000 to 300,000 clones; roughly 85% were detected once. The top ten clones comprise approximately 9% of the sample. What was sequenced was PBMCs or T cells enriched from blood (not recorded which). The receptors shown here come from a woman aged 50 to 60 with acute COVID-19.

The J gene is TRBJ1-1, the V gene TRBV5-1; D is undetermined. V lost 4 bases, J lost 4 bases, and 17 bases lay in between. This CDR3 contains 15 residues. Germline CDR1 and CDR2: SGHRS and YFSETQ. The CDR3 protein is CASSPSMTRGTEAFF. Here the CDR3 DNA reads TGCGCCAGCAGCCCTTCAATGACTCGGGGCACTGAAGCTTTCTTT.

This clone is a singleton in its sample. The chain couples TRBV21-1 to TRBJ1-2; TRBD1, the table's D call, lacks a check against the DNA. TRBV21-1 is shown as a pseudogene. The CDR3 consists of 15 residues. For the CDR3, the DNA is TGTGCCAGCAGCCGTAGACAGGGGAGGAGCTATGGCTACACCTTC. As protein: CASSRRQGRSYGYTF.

The CDR3 sequence is CASSPSSKSNGYTF. CDR3 DNA: TGTGCCAGCAGCCCTAGCTCCAAATCAAATGGCTACACCTTC. This chain uses TRBV11-2 with TRBJ1-2; no clear D. Trimming removed 5 bases at V and 6 bases at J, with 16 bases between. This CDR3 has 14 amino acids. Germline V gives CDR1 SGHAT, CDR2 FQNNGV.

The chain uses TRBV12-5 and TRBJ2-7; D uncertain. The germline CDR1 and CDR2 sequences are LGHNT and FRNRAP. The ends were cut back, 2 bases at V and 5 bases at J, with 13 bases in the middle. This CDR3 comprises 14 residues. The CDR3 sequence is CASGLSVAGDEQYF. CDR3 nucleotides: TGTGCTAGTGGTTTGTCGGTAGCCGGCGACGAGCAGTACTTC.

V usage is TRBV7-9 and J usage is TRBJ2-3; 8 bases agree with TRBD1. This CDR3 spans 17 amino acids. From germline, CDR1 is SEHNR and CDR2 FQNEAQ (reference sequence). Trimming took 2 bases from V and 2 from J; bases not matched to a gene: 9. DNA of the CDR3: TGTGCCAGCAGCTTAAGACCCGGGACAGGCTTCACAGATACGCAGTATTTT. Translated, it gives CASSLRPGTGFTDTQYF.

The V gene is TRBV3-1 (or the pseudogene TRBV3-2), the J gene TRBJ1-5; D unclear. Trimming took off 7 bases at V and 3 bases at J, with 13 bases between the two ends. CDR3 length equals 14 residues. Germline V gives CDR1 LGHDT, CDR2 YNNKEL (reference sequence). This CDR3 reads CASTQRGTNQPQHF. The CDR3 bases are TGTGCCAGCACCCAGCGGGGAACCAATCAGCCCCAGCATTTT.

The chain recombines TRBV7-2 with TRBJ2-1, with a tentative D call TRBD1 (6 bases). The CDR3 is 15 amino acids. Trimming removed 3 bases at V and 0 bases at J, with 9 bases between. Germline-derived CDR1 and CDR2 are SGHTA and FQGNSA. The DNA for the CDR3 is TGTGCCAGCAGCTTTAGGGGGAGCTCCTACAATGAGCAGTTCTTC. Its protein product is CASSFRGSSYNEQFF.

The rearrangement joins TRBV18 to TRBJ2-4, with 7 bases identical to TRBD1. V shed 4 bases, J shed 0 bases, and the junction held 3 bases outside the gene matches. Germline CDR1 and CDR2: KGHSH and LQKENI. The CDR3 consists of 15 residues. CDR3 sequence reads: CASSLGQAAKNIQYF. As DNA, the CDR3 is TGTGCCAGCTCACTCGGACAGGCAGCCAAAAACATTCAGTACTTC.

The chain couples TRBV4-3 to TRBJ2-2; a weak D match, TRBD2 (7 bases). The CDR3 extends over 19 amino acids. The V end lost 1 base, the J end lost 4 bases, and 22 bases lay between the germline ends. From germline, CDR1 is LGHNA and CDR2 YSLEER. CDR3 in amino acids: CASSQGRVGGGGLTGELFF. CDR3 DNA: TGCGCCAGCAGCCAAGGACGCGTAGGCGGGGGCGGACTCACCGGGGAGCTGTTTTTT.

The CDR3: CASSLTGLTEAFF. The CDR3 nucleotides are TGTGCCAGCAGTTTGACAGGGCTCACTGAAGCTTTCTTT. V gene TRBV6-6 combines with J gene TRBJ1-1, with TRBD1 matching over 7 bases. The V and J ends lost 4 bases and 4 bases, in that order; junction bases with no gene match: 3. The CDR3 consists of 13 residues. Germline values: CDR1 MNHNY, CDR2 SVGAGI (reference sequence).

This clone was found once. The chain is built from TRBV3-1 (or the pseudogene TRBV3-2) and TRBJ1-4, with D possibly matching TRBD1 (6 bases). This CDR3 has 14 amino acids. Trimming pared 4 bases from V and 8 bases from J, leaving 14 bases between. CDR1 is LGHDT and CDR2 is YNNKEL in the germline V gene (reference sequence). The CDR3 DNA follows: TGTGCCAGCAGCCTAAACAGGGCGAGCGAAAAACTGTTTTTT. This codes for CASSLNRASEKLFF.

V gene TRBV11-2 combines with J gene TRBJ1-2, with D possibly TRBD1 on 6 matching bases. Germline V gene sequence: CDR1 SGHAT, CDR2 FQNNGV. The CDR3 loop spans 13 amino acids. V was clipped by 6 bases and J by 2 bases, with 10 bases between them. CDR3 sequence (DNA): TGTGCCAGCAGTGACACAGGGAACTATGGCTACACCTTC. This sequence encodes CASSDTGNYGYTF.

The chain joins TRBV7-9 to TRBJ2-3; D gene unclear. Trimming pared 0 bases from V and 6 bases from J, leaving 7 bases between. CDR3 length equals 13 residues. The germline gives CDR1 SEHNR, CDR2 FQNEAQ (reference sequence). Here the CDR3 reads CASSLAQSDTQYF. The DNA for the CDR3 is TGTGCCAGCAGCTTAGCGCAGTCGGATACGCAGTATTTT.

The J gene is TRBJ1-5, the V gene TRBV2; a weak D match, TRBD1 (5 bases). Looked up from germline, CDR1 is SNHLY and CDR2 is FYNNEI. This CDR3 contains 14 residues. Trimming shortened V by 6 bases and J by 1 base, and 10 bases separated the two germline ends. The CDR3 reads CASRGGLSNQPQHF. The CDR3 nucleotides are TGTGCCAGCAGGGGGGGTTTGAGCAATCAGCCCCAGCATTTT.

This clone was found a few times. The chain recombines TRBV4-2 with TRBJ1-2; D unclear. V was pared by 0 bases and J by 4 bases, with 12 bases between. Germline CDR1 and CDR2: LGHNA and YNFKEQ. This CDR3 spans 15 amino acids. CDR3 protein: CASSQDHEGSYGYTF. For the CDR3, the DNA is TGTGCCAGCAGCCAAGATCACGAGGGAAGCTATGGCTACACCTTC.

V gene TRBV4-3 combines with J gene TRBJ1-2; D remains unclear. Trimming pared 0 bases from V and 4 bases from J, leaving 15 bases between. There are 16 residues in the CDR3. Germline V gives CDR1 LGHNA, CDR2 YSLEER. CDR3 nucleotides: TGCGCCAGCAGCCAAGATGGCCCCGCGGTATCCTATGGCTACACCTTC. This sequence encodes CASSQDGPAVSYGYTF.